The 13 T cell receptor beta chains listed next were all sequenced from one sample in a study of blood T cells in healthy people across ages. For the second PCR, which ran for roughly 6 to 12 cycles, a sample-barcoded 5' primer and a J-beta primer mix were used. TCRdb fed the 5' RACE reads into MiXCR, producing one record per CDR3 protein. Among fewer than 1,200,000 distinct CDR3 sequences listed, approximately 25% were seen once. These data are also associated with another study on T cells of mothers and their children.

Material: blood. These receptor sequences come from a girl aged 2 to 9 in good health.

This sequence joins TRBV7-8 and TRBJ1-1; D unresolved. The CDR3 totals 16 residues. V was pared by 3 bases and J by 6 bases, with 20 bases between. The V gene's germline CDR1 is SGHVS and CDR2 FQNEAQ. Here the CDR3 reads CASSLASGVYDAEAFF. For the CDR3, the DNA is TGTGCCAGCAGCTTGGCGTCTGGGGTGTATGACGCTGAAGCTTTCTTT.

The rearrangement links TRBV15 to TRBJ1-4; no firm D call. This CDR3 is built from 15 residues. V shed 0 bases and J shed 8 bases, with 13 bases lying between them. CDR1 and CDR2 (germline): LNHNV, YYDKDF (reference sequence). The CDR3 loop reads CATSRDHGGGEKLFF. The CDR3 bases are TGTGCCACCAGCAGAGATCACGGAGGAGGGGAAAAACTGTTTTTT.

The chain links TRBV7-2 to TRBJ2-5, with 8 bases lining up with TRBD1. The CDR3 is 14 amino acids. Germline lookup yields CDR1 SGHTA and CDR2 FQGNSA. With 3 bases clipped from V and 3 bases from J, the junction kept 3 bases outside the gene matches. CDR3 DNA sequence: TGTGCCAGCAGCTTCGGGGACAGGAAAGAGACCCAGTACTTC. Translation gives CASSFGDRKETQYF.

The chain employs TRBV11-1 and TRBJ2-5; 8 nucleotides align to TRBD2. The CDR3 loop spans 16 amino acids. Trimming at V came to 5 bases and at J to 0 bases, leaving 8 bases not matched to a gene. The germline V gene has CDR1 SGHAT and CDR2 FQDESV (reference sequence). The CDR3 is CASSRPTSGYQETQYF. As DNA, the CDR3 is TGTGCCAGCAGCCGCCCCACTAGCGGTTACCAAGAGACCCAGTACTTC.

This chain joins TRBV28 and TRBJ2-5, with D hard to call. CDR1 is MDHEN and CDR2 is SYDVKM in the germline V gene. The CDR3 runs to 14 residues. Trimming left V 4 bases short and J 7 bases short, with 16 bases between. This chain's CDR3 is CASSSRPQLGTQYF. CDR3 in DNA: TGTGCCAGCAGTTCCAGGCCGCAATTGGGGACCCAGTACTTC. The complete variable domain, with remaining parts taken from reference TRBV28 and TRBJ2-5, reads DVKVTQSSRYLVKRTGEKVFLECVQDMDHENMFWYRQDPGLGLRLIYFSYDVKMKEKGDIPEGYSVSREKKERFSLILESASTNQTSMYLCASSSRPQLGTQYFGPGTRLLVL.

The chain combines TRBV20-1 with TRBJ2-5; 11 bases match TRBD2. The CDR3 is 16 residues long. Trimming cost V 1 base and J 0 bases; bases outside gene matches: 4. Germline CDR1 and CDR2: DFQATT and SNEGSKA (reference sequence). This CDR3 is CSARARTSGYQETQYF. DNA of the CDR3: TGCAGTGCTAGAGCACGGACTAGCGGGTACCAAGAGACCCAGTACTTC.

This clonotype has just a few counts. This chain links TRBV29-1 with TRBJ1-2; 11 nucleotides match TRBD1. The germline V gene has CDR1 SQVTM and CDR2 ANQGSEA. The junction had 9 bases not matched to a gene; V was cut back by 7 bases and J by 2 bases. The CDR3 is 15 residues long. The CDR3: CSGYRDRGTNYGYTF. Written as DNA, the CDR3 is TGCAGCGGATACCGGGACAGGGGGACCAACTATGGCTACACCTTC.

The CDR3 bases are TGTGCCAGCAGTTACGGGGACAGGTTCAATGAGCAGTTCTTC. Translating it yields CASSYGDRFNEQFF. This rearrangement joins TRBV6-6 to TRBJ2-1; TRBD1 agrees at 8 bases. Trimming cost V 2 bases and J 6 bases; bases outside gene matches: 3. In germline, CDR1 is MNHNY, CDR2 SVGAGI (reference sequence). This CDR3 region has 14 residues.

This clonotype was picked up a small number of times. J is TRBJ1-1 and V is TRBV5-1, with 9 bases fitting TRBD1. This CDR3 contains 15 residues. Germline lookup yields CDR1 SGHRS and CDR2 YFSETQ. Losses at the gene ends were 2 bases for V and 3 bases for J; bases not matched to a gene: 5. The CDR3 loop is CASSFIDRGDTEAFF. The CDR3 DNA reads TGCGCCAGCAGCTTTATTGACAGGGGGGACACTGAAGCTTTCTTT.

The rearrangement links TRBV29-1 to TRBJ2-7; tentative D call: TRBD1 (5 bases). Trimming shortened V by 7 bases and J by 2 bases, and 9 bases separated the two germline ends. CDR1 and CDR2 (germline): SQVTM, ANQGSEA. This CDR3 is built from 11 residues. The CDR3 spells CSATVPYEQYF. The CDR3 DNA sequence: TGCAGCGCGACAGTTCCCTACGAGCAGTACTTC.

This clonotype has a count of ten or more. The chain links TRBV27 to TRBJ2-1; D gene unclear. The germline V gene encodes CDR1 MNHEY and CDR2 SMNVEV (reference sequence). Trimming took 3 bases from V and 3 from J, leaving 12 bases between them. This CDR3 is 15 amino acids long. The CDR3 here is CASSLSGSGYNEQFF. The CDR3 bases are TGTGCCAGCAGTTTGTCCGGATCTGGCTACAATGAGCAGTTCTTC.

The sample holds a few counts of this clonotype. This chain joins TRBV29-1 and TRBJ2-5, with D maybe TRBD1 (6 bases). The J call may not be correct, given that the DNA end is closer to TRBJ2-7. Germline V gene lookup returns CDR1 SQVTM and CDR2 ANQGSEA. This CDR3 contains 13 residues. The CDR3 nucleotides are TGCAGCGTAAAGGGGGATCCGTTCCCCGAGCAGTACTTC. Translated: CSVKGDPFPEQYF.

The chain couples TRBV18 to TRBJ2-5; weak D call: TRBD1 (5 bases). From germline, CDR1 is KGHSH and CDR2 LQKENI. The CDR3 is made up of 14 amino acids. The V end was cut by 3 bases, the J end by 3 bases, with 11 bases between. The DNA of the CDR3 is TGTGCCAGCTCACCTTACGACAGAGAAGAGACCCAGTACTTC. The encoded protein is CASSPYDREETQYF.